Below, 9 T cell receptor beta chains from the same sample are listed, as sequenced in a study of blood T cell repertoires in COVID-19. Data came from immunoSEQ multiplex PCR; TCRdb stores just in-frame clones and leaves some out. Here the sample spans hundreds of thousands of clones, roughly 88% being singletons. Sequenced: peripheral blood. Receptors were obtained from a woman in her twenties or thirties who had recovered from COVID-19.

The V and J genes are TRBV28 and TRBJ1-1; no firm D call. Germline lookup yields CDR1 MDHEN and CDR2 SYDVKM. V lost 5 bases and J 4 bases, leaving 5 bases between the germline ends. This CDR3 spans 11 amino acids. This CDR3 reads CASSGGTEAFF. CDR3 in DNA: TGTGCCAGCAGTGGAGGCACTGAAGCTTTCTTT. Variable domain in full (rest from reference TRBV28 and TRBJ1-1): DVKVTQSSRYLVKRTGEKVFLECVQDMDHENMFWYRQDPGLGLRLIYFSYDVKMKEKGDIPEGYSVSREKKERFSLILESASTNQTSMYLCASSGGTEAFFGQGTRLTVV.

V is TRBV5-6 and J is TRBJ2-3, with D unclear. Trimming removed 0 bases from V and 1 base from J, with 18 bases in between. Germline V gene lookup returns CDR1 SGHDT and CDR2 YYEEEE. The CDR3 totals 18 residues. CDR3: CASSLERSRQWGTDTQYF. The CDR3, as DNA: TGTGCCAGCAGCTTGGAGAGGTCGCGTCAATGGGGCACAGATACGCAGTATTTT.

In its sample, this clone was seen once. This chain connects TRBV29-1 to TRBJ2-1; D gene ambiguous. There are 13 residues in the CDR3. CDR1 and CDR2 (germline): SQVTM, ANQGSEA. The V end was cut by 5 bases, the J end by 0 bases, with 8 bases between. CDR3 bases: TGCAGCGTTTTCCGGAGCTCCTACAATGAGCAGTTCTTC. This codes for CSVFRSSYNEQFF.

The genes are TRBV6-2 or TRBV6-3 and TRBJ1-2, with unresolved D. CDR1 and CDR2 from the germline V gene are MNHEY and SVGEGT. Trimming pared 4 bases from V and 4 bases from J, leaving 13 bases between. The CDR3 totals 14 residues. DNA of the CDR3: TGTGCCAGCAGTTTCGGGGAGTCGGGCTATGGCTACACCTTC. It codes for CASSFGESGYGYTF.

This clone occurred a few times. The chain uses TRBV2 and TRBJ1-6; D unclear. The germline gives CDR1 SNHLY, CDR2 FYNNEI. Trimming took off 4 bases at V and 5 bases at J, with 6 bases between the two ends. This CDR3 is 13 amino acids long. The CDR3 DNA sequence: TGTGCCAGCAGTGTAGAAGATAATTCACCCCTCCACTTT. This gives the protein CASSVEDNSPLHF.

The rearrangement joins TRBV7-3 to TRBJ1-1; D is uncertain. Germline V gene lookup returns CDR1 SGHTA and CDR2 FQGTGA. V lost 0 bases to trimming and J lost 10 bases, with 12 bases between them. CDR3 length: 13 residues. The DNA for the CDR3 is TGTGCCAGCAGCTTAACGGCGGGATGGGTAGCTTTCTTT. Amino acids: CASSLTAGWVAFF.

V and J are TRBV9 and TRBJ2-1, with D possibly TRBD1 on 5 matching bases. Per the germline V gene, CDR1 is SGDLS and CDR2 is YYNGEE. The CDR3 is 17 residues long. Between the trimmed V and J ends, which lost 4 bases and 0 bases, there was a span of 17 bases. CDR3 sequence: CASSPRQLLASYNEQFF. For the CDR3, the DNA is TGTGCCAGCAGCCCCAGACAGTTACTTGCCTCCTACAATGAGCAGTTCTTC.

The CDR3 coding sequence is TGTGCCAGCAGTTCCAATAGCGGGGGGGCAGGAGATACGCAGTATTTT. It specifies CASSSNSGGAGDTQYF. The J gene is TRBJ2-3, the V gene TRBV6-5; TRBD2 agrees at 11 bases. CDR1 is MNHEY, CDR2 SVGAGI, per germline. The V segment lost 4 bases and the J segment 5 bases; nucleotides outside the gene matches: 8. The length of the CDR3 is 16 residues.

The rearrangement uses TRBV25-1 and TRBJ2-7; TRBD2 might be the D (6 bases). Germline V gene lookup returns CDR1 MGHDK and CDR2 SYGVNS. Trimming pared 3 bases from V and 3 bases from J, leaving 12 bases between. The CDR3 sequence is 14 residues long. The CDR3 DNA is TGTGCCAGCAGTGAGGCTGGGGGGAGCTACGAGCAGTACTTC. Its translation is CASSEAGGSYEQYF.